The clone carrying this T cell receptor (beta chain) was observed a single time. Germline lookup yields CDR1 LNHDA and CDR2 SQIVND (reference sequence). There are 15 residues in the CDR3. V shed 9 bases and J shed 2 bases, with 14 bases lying between them. The data derive from a study of blood T cell repertoires in COVID-19. Assay used: immunoSEQ multiplex PCR; TCRdb lists only in-frame clones, some missing. The sample consists of more than 85,000 clones, roughly 83% of them appearing once. The J gene is TRBJ2-6, the V gene TRBV19; maybe TRBD2 (7 bases). Material for sequencing was peripheral blood. This clonotype was sampled from a woman in her sixties or seventies with acute or convalescent COVID-19. The CDR3 here is CASSQGTTGANVLTF. CDR3 nucleotide sequence: TGTGCCAGCTCCCAGGGGACTACTGGGGCCAACGTCCTGACTTTC.